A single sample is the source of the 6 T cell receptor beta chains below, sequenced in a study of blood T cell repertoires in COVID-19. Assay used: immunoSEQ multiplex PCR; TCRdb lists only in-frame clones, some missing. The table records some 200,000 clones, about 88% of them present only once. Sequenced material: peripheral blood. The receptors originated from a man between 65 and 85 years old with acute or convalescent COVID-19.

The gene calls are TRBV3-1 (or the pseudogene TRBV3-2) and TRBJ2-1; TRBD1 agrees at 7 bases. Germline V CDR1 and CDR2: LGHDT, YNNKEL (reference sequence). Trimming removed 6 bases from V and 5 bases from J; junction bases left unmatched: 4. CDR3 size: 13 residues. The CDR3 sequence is CASRRGQNNEQFF. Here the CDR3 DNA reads TGTGCCAGCAGAAGGGGACAGAACAATGAGCAGTTCTTC.

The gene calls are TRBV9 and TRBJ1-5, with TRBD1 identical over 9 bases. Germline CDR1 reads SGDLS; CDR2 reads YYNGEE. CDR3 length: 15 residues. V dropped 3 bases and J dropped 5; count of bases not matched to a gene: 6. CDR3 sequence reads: CASSEGQGVHQPQHF. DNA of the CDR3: TGTGCCAGCAGCGAGGGACAGGGAGTACATCAGCCCCAGCATTTT.

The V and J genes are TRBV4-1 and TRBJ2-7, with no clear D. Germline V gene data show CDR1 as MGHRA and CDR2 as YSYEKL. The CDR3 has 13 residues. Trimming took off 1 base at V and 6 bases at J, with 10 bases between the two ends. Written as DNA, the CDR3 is TGCGCCAGCAGCCAAGGCTTAGTCGGCGAGCAGTACTTC. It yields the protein CASSQGLVGEQYF.

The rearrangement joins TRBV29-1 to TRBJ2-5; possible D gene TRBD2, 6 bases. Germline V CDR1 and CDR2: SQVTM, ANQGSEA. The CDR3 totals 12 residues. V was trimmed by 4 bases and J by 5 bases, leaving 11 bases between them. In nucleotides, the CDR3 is TGCAGCGTTGTGGGCCTAGCGGAGACCCAGTACTTC. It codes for CSVVGLAETQYF.

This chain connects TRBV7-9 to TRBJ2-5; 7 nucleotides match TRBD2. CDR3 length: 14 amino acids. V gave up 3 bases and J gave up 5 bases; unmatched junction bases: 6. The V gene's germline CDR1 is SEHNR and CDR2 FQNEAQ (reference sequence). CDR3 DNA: TGTGCCAGCAGCTTCCGTGCCGGGGGGGAGACCCAGTACTTC. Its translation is CASSFRAGGETQYF.

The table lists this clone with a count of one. CDR3: CASSTLLGARLPEAFF. The CDR3 nucleotides read TGTGCCAGCAGCACCCTCCTGGGGGCGCGGTTGCCTGAAGCTTTCTTT. The V gene is TRBV28, the J gene TRBJ1-1; maybe TRBD1 (6 bases). Per the germline V gene, CDR1 is MDHEN and CDR2 is SYDVKM. The CDR3 totals 16 residues. Trimming removed 6 bases from V and 6 bases from J, with 23 bases in between.